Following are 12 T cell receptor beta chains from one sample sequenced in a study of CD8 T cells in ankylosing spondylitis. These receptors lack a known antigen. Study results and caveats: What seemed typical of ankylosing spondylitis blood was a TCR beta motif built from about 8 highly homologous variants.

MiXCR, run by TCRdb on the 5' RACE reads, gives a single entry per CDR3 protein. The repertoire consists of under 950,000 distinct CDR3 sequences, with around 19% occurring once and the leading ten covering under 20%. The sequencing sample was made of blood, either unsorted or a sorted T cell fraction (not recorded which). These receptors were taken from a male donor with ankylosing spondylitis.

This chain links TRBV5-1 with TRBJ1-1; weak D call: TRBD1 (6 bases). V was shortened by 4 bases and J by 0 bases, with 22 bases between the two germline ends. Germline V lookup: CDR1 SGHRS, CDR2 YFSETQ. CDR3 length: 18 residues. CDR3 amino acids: CASSLEATGIGLNTEAFF. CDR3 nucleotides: TGCGCCAGCAGCCTCGAAGCCACAGGGATAGGATTGAACACTGAAGCTTTCTTT.

Here the CDR3 DNA reads TGTGCCAGCAGTTTAGCCCGGGGGTCGGATACGCAGTATTTT. Encoded protein: CASSLARGSDTQYF. The chain couples TRBV12-3 or TRBV12-4 to TRBJ2-3, with D perhaps TRBD2 (6 bases). Trimming left V 0 bases short and J 6 bases short, with 10 bases between. The CDR3 has 14 amino acids.

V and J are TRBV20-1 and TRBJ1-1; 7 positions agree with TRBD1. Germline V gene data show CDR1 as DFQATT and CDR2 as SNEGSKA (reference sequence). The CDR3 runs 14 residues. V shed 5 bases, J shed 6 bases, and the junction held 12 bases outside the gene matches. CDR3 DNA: TGCAGTGCTGCAAACAGGGGAAGGGGCCCTGAAGCTTTCTTT. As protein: CSAANRGRGPEAFF.

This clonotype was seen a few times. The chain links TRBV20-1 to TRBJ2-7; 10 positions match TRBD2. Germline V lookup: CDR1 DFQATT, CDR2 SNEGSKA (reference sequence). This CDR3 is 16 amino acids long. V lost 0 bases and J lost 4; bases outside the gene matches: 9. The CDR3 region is CSARDPTEREGYEQYF. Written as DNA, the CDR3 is TGCAGTGCTAGAGATCCGACGGAGCGGGAGGGTTACGAGCAGTACTTC.

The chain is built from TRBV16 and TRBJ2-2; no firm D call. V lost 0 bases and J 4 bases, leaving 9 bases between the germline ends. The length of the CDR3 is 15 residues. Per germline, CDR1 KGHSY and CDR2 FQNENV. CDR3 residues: CASSQSGQSTGELFF. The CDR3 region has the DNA TGTGCCAGCAGCCAATCTGGTCAGAGCACCGGGGAGCTGTTTTTT. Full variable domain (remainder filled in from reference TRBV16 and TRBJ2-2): GEEVAQTPKHLVRGEGQKAKLYCAPIKGHSYVFWYQQVLKNEFKFLISFQNENVFDETGMPKERFSAKCLPNSPCSLEIQATKLEDSAVYFCASSQSGQSTGELFFGEGSRLTVL.

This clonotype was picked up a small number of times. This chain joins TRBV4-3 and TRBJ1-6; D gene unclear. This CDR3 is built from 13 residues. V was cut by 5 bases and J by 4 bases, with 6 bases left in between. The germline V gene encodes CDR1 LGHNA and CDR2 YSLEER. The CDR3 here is CASSSVYNSPLHF. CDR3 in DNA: TGCGCCAGCAGCTCTGTGTATAATTCACCCCTCCACTTT.

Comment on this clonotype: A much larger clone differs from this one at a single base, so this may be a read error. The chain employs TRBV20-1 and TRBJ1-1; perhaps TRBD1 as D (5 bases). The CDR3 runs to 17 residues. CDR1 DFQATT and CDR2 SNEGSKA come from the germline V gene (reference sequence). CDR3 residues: CCARSGLAGTMNTEAFF. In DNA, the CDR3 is TGCTGTGCTAGATCAGGGTTGGCAGGGACCATGAACACTGAAGCTTTCTTT.

The CDR3 reads CASSWREGSYNEQFF. CDR3 nucleotide sequence: TGTGCCAGCAGCTGGCGGGAGGGCTCCTACAATGAGCAGTTCTTC. The genes are TRBV7-9 and TRBJ2-1; 9 nucleotides agree with TRBD2. CDR3 length equals 15 residues. Germline trimming cut 4 bases from V and 0 bases from J; bases unmatched to any gene: 1. Germline V gene lookup returns CDR1 SEHNR and CDR2 FQNEAQ (reference sequence).

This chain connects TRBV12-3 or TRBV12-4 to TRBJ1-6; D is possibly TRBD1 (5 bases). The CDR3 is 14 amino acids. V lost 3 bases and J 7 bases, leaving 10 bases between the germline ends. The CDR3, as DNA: TGTGCCAGCAGTTTGATGGGGGGGAATTCACCCCTCCACTTT. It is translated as CASSLMGGNSPLHF.

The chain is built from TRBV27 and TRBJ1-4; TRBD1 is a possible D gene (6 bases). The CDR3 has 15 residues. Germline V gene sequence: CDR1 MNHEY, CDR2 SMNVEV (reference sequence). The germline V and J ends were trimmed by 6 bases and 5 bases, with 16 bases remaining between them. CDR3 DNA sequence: TGTGCCAGCAGGGAGACAGGTCCCAGAAATGAAAAACTGTTTTTT. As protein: CASRETGPRNEKLFF.

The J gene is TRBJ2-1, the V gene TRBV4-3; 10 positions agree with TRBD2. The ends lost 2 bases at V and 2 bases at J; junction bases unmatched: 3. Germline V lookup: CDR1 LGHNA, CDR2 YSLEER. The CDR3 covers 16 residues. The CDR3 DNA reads TGCGCCAGCAGCCAAACTAGCGGGGACCCCTACAATGAGCAGTTCTTC. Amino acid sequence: CASSQTSGDPYNEQFF.

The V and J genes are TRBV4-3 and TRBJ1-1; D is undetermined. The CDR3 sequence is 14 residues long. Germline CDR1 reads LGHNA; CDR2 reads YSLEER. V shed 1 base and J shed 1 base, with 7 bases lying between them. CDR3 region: CASSQVIGNTEAFF. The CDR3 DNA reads TGCGCCAGCAGCCAAGTAATCGGGAACACTGAAGCTTTCTTT.